This record concerns one T cell receptor beta chain sequence. Its antigen remains unidentified. This record comes from a study of cytomegalovirus exposure and HLA in healthy donors. Study-level points and caveats: Cytomegalovirus-associated TCR beta chains were listed, numbering 150 to 200.

This CDR3 has 18 residues. Trimming took 4 bases from V and 4 from J; bases not matched to a gene: 16. Looked up from germline, CDR1 is SGHRS and CDR2 is YFSETQ. The PCR employed 60 Vbeta primers together with 13 Jbeta primers. Original data processing: As a later analysis found, there were 80 million or so unique TCR beta chains, of which about 10 million were shared. Sequenced by immunoSEQ multiplex PCR; TCRdb stores in-frame clones only, minus some. V, J and clone size reflect that table, while D and trimming were determined from the DNA. The sample lists about 59,000 clones, approximately 83% occurring once.

Sequencing was carried out using PBMCs. The receptor comes from a man aged 35-49 years in good health and CMV-seronegative. The gene calls are TRBV5-1 and TRBJ2-2; 7 bases are shared with TRBD1. The CDR3 bases are TGCGCCAGCAGCCGAACTACTACAGGGGTATCGGGCACCGGGGAGCTGTTTTTT. Translating it yields CASSRTTTGVSGTGELFF.